This T cell receptor beta chain was recovered during a study of siplizumab effects on memory and regulatory T cells. This clone was seen once. Its antigen is as yet unknown. The CDR3 covers 16 residues. The V gene's germline CDR1 is LNHDA and CDR2 SQIVND (reference sequence). Germline trimming cut 7 bases from V and 4 bases from J; bases unmatched to any gene: 10. Notes on the study in general: Roughly 75-97% of proliferating CD4+ or CD8+ clones lacked a naive or memory phenotype that could be assigned. Alloreactive sequences that could be traced to unstimulated CD4+ memory cells showed a significant reduction under siplizumab. Contribution to the alloresponse seemed major for naive T cells, which also seemed more diverse than memory cells. The study did not confirm that proliferating Tregs from siplizumab cultures were suppressive.

TCRdb's copy holds only in-frame clones and misses some; the assay was immunoSEQ multiplex PCR. The data contain 100,000 or so clones, about 94% of them singletons. V gene TRBV19 combines with J gene TRBJ2-1; 10 bases match TRBD2. Sequenced sample: non-Treg CD4+ T cells sorted from blood. This receptor was identified in a human donor in good health. The CDR3 here is CASMRDRLAGYNEQFF. CDR3 bases: TGTGCCAGTATGAGGGATCGACTAGCGGGTTACAATGAGCAGTTCTTC.